This T cell receptor (beta chain) originates from a study of cytomegalovirus exposure and HLA in healthy donors. Study-level points and caveats: Researchers reported in a later analysis that a missense DCLRE1C variant was tied to TCR beta V- and J-gene trimming. Many donors carried some public TCRs, although rarity characterized most TCR sequences.

Both 60 Vbeta primers and 13 Jbeta primers went into the PCR. The method was immunoSEQ multiplex PCR; TCRdb's version includes in-frame clones alone and lacks a portion of them. In the table there are 75,000 to 80,000 clones, roughly 70% of which are singletons. This CDR3 is built from 14 residues. Trimming cost V 4 bases and J 7 bases, with 17 bases left between them. The germline CDR1 and CDR2 sequences are SGHNT and YENEEA. As to this clone: Its specificity is unknown.

The chain combines TRBV11-3 with TRBJ2-7; tentative D call: TRBD1 (6 bases). This clonotype was sampled from a man in his fifties or sixties in good health and CMV-seropositive. Sequenced input: PBMCs. The CDR3: CASSYRVGYWEQYF. The CDR3 nucleotides are TGTGCCAGCAGCTACAGGGTCGGCTACTGGGAGCAGTACTTC.